The 30 T cell receptor beta chains reported below all come from one sample, sequenced in a study of OX40 agonist ivuxolimab in advanced cancers. Repertoires were generated with immunoSEQ multiplex PCR, while TCRdb's copy carries only in-frame clones and drops some. The profile shows over 50,000 clones, roughly 83% of them singletons. Sample: CD4+ or CD8+ T cells sorted from blood, taken in a trial of the OX40 agonist ivuxolimab. All receptors derive from an adult with an advanced solid tumor such as melanoma, head and neck, liver or kidney cancer.

Here the CDR3 reads CASRGIRGGEQFF. For the CDR3, the DNA is TGTGCCAGCAGGGGAATTCGGGGGGGTGAGCAGTTCTTC. This chain links TRBV6-6 with TRBJ2-1; 8 nucleotides line up with TRBD2. Germline CDR1 and CDR2: MNHNY and SVGAGI (reference sequence). V dropped 6 bases and J dropped 9; count of bases not matched to a gene: 7. This CDR3 has 13 amino acids.

The chain employs TRBV25-1 and TRBJ2-7, with 9 bases matching TRBD1. The V gene's germline CDR1 is MGHDK and CDR2 SYGVNS. This CDR3 has 14 amino acids. Trimming at V came to 5 bases and at J to 5 bases, leaving 7 bases not matched to a gene. The CDR3 DNA reads as TGTGCCAGCAGTCGGACAGGGGCGGTCCACGAGCAGTACTTC. Its protein is CASSRTGAVHEQYF.

V and J are TRBV19 and TRBJ1-1; D is perhaps TRBD1 (5 bases). The CDR3 is 13 amino acids. Germline CDR1 and CDR2: LNHDA and SQIVND (reference sequence). Trimming stripped 5 bases from V and 1 base from J, with 8 bases between. CDR3 in amino acids: CASSQTGNTEAFF. CDR3 DNA: TGTGCCAGTAGTCAAACAGGGAACACTGAAGCTTTCTTT.

By proportion, this clone is medium-sized. The rearrangement links TRBV6-1 to TRBJ1-2; D gene unclear. Germline V lookup: CDR1 MNHNS, CDR2 SASEGT. There are 10 residues in the CDR3. V gave up 4 bases and J gave up 5 bases, with 2 bases separating them. The chain's CDR3 is CASSGYGYTF. The CDR3 DNA reads as TGTGCCAGCAGTGGGTATGGCTACACCTTC.

The rearrangement joins TRBV4-1 to TRBJ2-7; 12 nucleotides agree with TRBD1. Looked up from germline, CDR1 is MGHRA and CDR2 is YSYEKL. The junction had 4 bases not matched to a gene; V was cut back by 2 bases and J by 2 bases. This CDR3 is 16 amino acids long. In DNA form, the CDR3 reads TGCGCCAGCAGCCAATTGGGACAGGGGGCAGCCTACGAGCAGTACTTC. It encodes CASSQLGQGAAYEQYF.

This sequence joins TRBV25-1 and TRBJ2-2, with D perhaps TRBD1 (6 bases). Germline CDR1 and CDR2: MGHDK and SYGVNS. V was pared by 6 bases and J by 4 bases, with 15 bases between. CDR3 length equals 15 residues. This CDR3 is CASRFTGSFTGELFF. CDR3 nucleotide sequence: TGTGCCAGCAGGTTTACAGGGTCCTTCACCGGGGAGCTGTTTTTT.

The chain links TRBV11-3 to TRBJ2-1, with a tentative D call TRBD1 (6 bases). Germline loops: CDR1 SGHNT, CDR2 YENEEA. The CDR3 extends over 16 amino acids. Trimming pared 5 bases from V and 5 bases from J, leaving 19 bases between. The CDR3 protein is CASSRGGPSGDNEQFF. CDR3 bases: TGTGCCAGCAGCCGAGGGGGTCCTTCAGGAGACAATGAGCAGTTCTTC.

This clone ranks as medium-sized. The chain carries TRBV12-5 and TRBJ2-7, with D uncertain. Germline lookup yields CDR1 LGHNT and CDR2 FRNRAP. V lost 6 bases, J lost 3 bases, and 3 bases lay in between. CDR3 length equals 10 residues. The CDR3 region has the DNA TGTGCTAGTGGGCACTACGAGCAGTACTTC. It specifies CASGHYEQYF.

V usage is TRBV27 and J usage is TRBJ1-2; D possibly corresponds to TRBD1 (5 bases). V was trimmed by 5 bases and J by 7 bases, leaving 17 bases between them. Germline-derived CDR1 and CDR2 are MNHEY and SMNVEV (reference sequence). This CDR3 spans 14 amino acids. The CDR3 bases are TGTGCCAGCAGTCTGCGCTCAGGGTTAGGTGGCTACACCTTC. Encoded protein: CASSLRSGLGGYTF.

The rearrangement joins TRBV21-1 to TRBJ2-1. TRBV21-1 constitutes a pseudogene. The CDR3 is 17 amino acids. In DNA, the CDR3 is TGTGCCAGCAGCAAATTCCTGGGGAAGACTCGGTCCAATGAGCAGTTCTTC. Residues: CASSKFLGKTRSNEQFF.

This clone was recorded only once. The genes are TRBV7-8 and TRBJ2-2; a weak D match, TRBD1 (5 bases). Trimming pared 4 bases from V and 4 bases from J, leaving 16 bases between. This CDR3 contains 16 residues. CDR1 is SGHVS, CDR2 FQNEAQ, per germline. The CDR3 reads CASSYPRGPGTGELFF. Written as DNA, the CDR3 is TGTGCCAGCAGCTATCCAAGGGGCCCAGGCACCGGGGAGCTGTTTTTT.

The rearrangement links TRBV28 to TRBJ1-4; D perhaps matches TRBD1 (5 bases). Germline loops: CDR1 MDHEN, CDR2 SYDVKM. Trimming removed 5 bases from V and 4 bases from J, with 14 bases in between. CDR3 length: 15 amino acids. The CDR3 coding sequence is TGTGCCAGCAGTCGTCCGGCAGGGAGTAATGAAAAACTGTTTTTT. Translating it yields CASSRPAGSNEKLFF.

This rearrangement joins TRBV18 to TRBJ1-2, with a weak D call TRBD1 (6 bases). The CDR3 contains 15 residues. Germline CDR1 and CDR2: KGHSH and LQKENI. The V end lost 3 bases, the J end lost 4 bases, and 15 bases lay between the germline ends. DNA for the CDR3: TGTGCCAGCTCACCGCTCCCCGGACAGTCCTATGGCTACACCTTC. It yields the protein CASSPLPGQSYGYTF.

The chain is built from TRBV15 and TRBJ2-3, with 14 bases that match TRBD2. The CDR3 has 15 amino acids. Germline CDR1 reads LNHNV; CDR2 reads YYDKDF (reference sequence). After removal of 8 bases from V and 4 bases from J, the junction contained 5 bases not matched to a gene. The CDR3, as DNA: TGTGCCACCGGGACTAGCGGGAGCCGGGCAGATACGCAGTATTTT. Amino acids: CATGTSGSRADTQYF. The full variable domain, in which reference TRBV15 and TRBJ2-3 provide the parts outside the CDR3, is DAMVIQNPRYQVTQFGKPVTLSCSQTLNHNVMYWYQQKSSQAPKLLFHYYDKDFNNEADTPDNFQSRRPNTSFCFLDIRSPGLGDTAMYLCATGTSGSRADTQYFGPGTRLTVL.

This clone was counted only a few times. This chain joins TRBV29-1 and TRBJ1-1; D not resolved. Per the germline V gene, CDR1 is SQVTM and CDR2 is ANQGSEA. This CDR3 is 12 amino acids long. Trimming cost V 4 bases and J 5 bases, with 11 bases left between them. The DNA of the CDR3 is TGCAGCGTTGTTGAGTTTGATACTGAAGCTTTCTTT. Protein product: CSVVEFDTEAFF.

This clone was observed a single time. The V gene is TRBV5-4, the J gene TRBJ2-1; maybe TRBD1 (6 bases). V gave up 0 bases and J gave up 5 bases, with 12 bases separating them. Germline CDR1 reads SGHNT; CDR2 reads YYREEE (reference sequence). The length of the CDR3 is 15 residues. CDR3 amino acids: CASSLDQGPHNEQFF. CDR3 nucleotides: TGTGCCAGCAGCTTGGACCAGGGGCCTCACAATGAGCAGTTCTTC.

The chain carries TRBV5-4 and TRBJ1-3; tentatively, D is TRBD1 (6 bases). This CDR3 contains 15 residues. CDR1 and CDR2 (germline): SGHNT, YYREEE (reference sequence). V was pared by 3 bases and J by 3 bases, with 13 bases between. This CDR3 reads CASSSPGAGGNTIYF. The CDR3 coding sequence is TGTGCCAGCAGCTCCCCGGGGGCGGGTGGAAACACCATATATTTT.

This chain joins TRBV9 and TRBJ2-3; 9 bases fit TRBD2. J lost 6 bases, V lost 2 bases, and 7 bases had no gene match. CDR3 length: 15 amino acids. Per germline, CDR1 SGDLS and CDR2 YYNGEE. The CDR3 DNA is TGTGCCAGCAGCGTCGAGGCGGGAGGGACGGATACGCAGTATTTT. It yields the protein CASSVEAGGTDTQYF.

The chain couples TRBV5-1 to TRBJ2-1, with D perhaps being TRBD1 or TRBD2 (6 bases each). V gave up 9 bases and J gave up 0 bases, with 19 bases separating them. The germline gives CDR1 SGHRS, CDR2 YFSETQ. The CDR3 has 16 residues. CDR3 in amino acids: CATAKGGDASYNEQFF. The DNA for the CDR3 is TGCGCCACCGCGAAGGGGGGCGACGCCTCCTACAATGAGCAGTTCTTC.

The chain uses TRBV11-2 and TRBJ2-5, with D possibly TRBD2 on 6 matching bases. Trimming took off 1 base at V and 5 bases at J, with 11 bases between the two ends. Germline CDR1 is SGHAT and CDR2 is FQNNGV. The CDR3 runs 14 residues. Written as DNA, the CDR3 is TGTGCCAGCAGCTTAGTAACTGCGGGGGAGACCCAGTACTTC. This encodes CASSLVTAGETQYF.

This clone came up once. The rearrangement joins TRBV6-5 to TRBJ1-3; no firm D call. V was shortened by 9 bases and J by 1 base, with 7 bases between the two germline ends. CDR1 MNHEY and CDR2 SVGAGI come from the germline V gene. The CDR3 is 12 residues long. CDR3 loop: CASSPSGNTIYF. CDR3 nucleotide sequence: TGTGCCAGTTCCCCATCTGGAAACACCATATATTTT.

As regards this clone: Lacking the conserved final phenylalanine or tryptophan, this CDR3 likely reflects a read error. The V and J genes are TRBV19 and TRBJ1-1, with 9 bases lining up with TRBD1. Losses at the gene ends were 4 bases for V and 1 base for J; bases not matched to a gene: 13. Germline V gene lookup returns CDR1 LNHDA and CDR2 SQIVND (reference sequence). This CDR3 has 18 amino acids. The CDR3 sequence is CASSRPPGQGRRNTEAFL. CDR3 DNA sequence: TGTGCCAGTAGTAGGCCCCCCGGACAGGGGAGGCGGAACACTGAAGCTTTCCTT.

V usage is TRBV5-1 and J usage is TRBJ2-4; D gene ambiguous. The germline gives CDR1 SGHRS, CDR2 YFSETQ. V lost 0 bases and J lost 6, with 10 bases in between. The CDR3 is 14 amino acids. The CDR3 sequence is CASSLAGPGNIQYF. In DNA form, the CDR3 reads TGCGCCAGCAGCTTGGCCGGACCGGGAAACATTCAGTACTTC.

The chain has TRBV5-1 and TRBJ2-1; TRBD2 matches at 13 bases. This CDR3 contains 17 residues. Losses at the gene ends were 0 bases for V and 0 bases for J; bases not matched to a gene: 0. The germline gives CDR1 SGHRS, CDR2 YFSETQ. For the CDR3, the DNA is TGCGCCAGCAGCTTGGGGACTAGCGGGAGCTCCTACAATGAGCAGTTCTTC. Translated: CASSLGTSGSSYNEQFF.

This chain connects TRBV19 to TRBJ2-7, with TRBD2 matching over 13 bases. The CDR3 is 16 residues long. V shed 0 bases and J 2 bases; nucleotides not matched to a gene: 1. Germline CDR1 LNHDA, CDR2 SQIVND (reference sequence). This chain's CDR3 is CASSIELAGGPYEQYF. The CDR3 nucleotides are TGTGCCAGTAGTATAGAACTAGCGGGAGGGCCCTACGAGCAGTACTTC.

V usage is TRBV27 and J usage is TRBJ2-7; D not resolved. CDR1 and CDR2 (germline): MNHEY, SMNVEV (reference sequence). CDR3 size: 14 residues. Trimming left V 1 base short and J 1 base short, with 8 bases between. The CDR3 bases are TGTGCCAGCAGTTTATACGACAAATCCTACGAGCAGTACTTC. Protein sequence: CASSLYDKSYEQYF.

CDR3 residues: CASSPSSGSGGELFF. In nucleotides, the CDR3 is TGCGCCAGCAGCCCCAGTAGCGGGAGCGGCGGGGAGCTGTTTTTT. The chain uses TRBV5-1 and TRBJ2-2; 9 bases line up with TRBD2. CDR3 size: 15 residues. With 4 bases clipped from V and 7 bases from J, the junction kept 8 bases outside the gene matches. Germline CDR1 is SGHRS and CDR2 is YFSETQ.

The V and J genes are TRBV19 and TRBJ1-1, with D possibly being TRBD1 (5 bases). The CDR3 is 14 residues long. CDR1 and CDR2 (germline): LNHDA, SQIVND (reference sequence). Trimming removed 5 bases at V and 11 bases at J, with 21 bases between. DNA of the CDR3: TGTGCCAGTAGTCCCCGAGGACCGGCCTGGGGCGCTTTCTTT. Its protein product is CASSPRGPAWGAFF.

The gene calls are TRBV6-1 and TRBJ2-3, with D uncertain. Per germline, CDR1 MNHNS and CDR2 SASEGT. Deletions cut 0 bases from V and 1 base from J, with 8 bases between. The CDR3 totals 15 residues. In DNA form, the CDR3 reads TGTGCCAGCAGTGAAGCCGACGGGCGCACAGATACGCAGTATTTT. Translation: CASSEADGRTDTQYF.

The V call is TRBV7-2, the J call TRBJ2-7; 7 bases align to TRBD2. The J segment lost 3 bases and the V segment lost 5 bases, leaving 4 bases of the junction unmatched. The CDR3 has 13 residues. From germline, CDR1 is SGHTA and CDR2 FQGNSA. CDR3 sequence (DNA): TGTGCCAGCAGCCGAGCGGGGAACTACGAGCAGTACTTC. This translates into CASSRAGNYEQYF. Complete variable domain (other parts from reference TRBV7-2 and TRBJ2-7): GAGVSQSPSNKVTEKGKDVELRCDPISGHTALYWYRQSLGQGLEFLIYFQGNSAPDKSGLPSDRFSAERTGGSVSTLTIQRTQQEDSAVYLCASSRAGNYEQYFGPGTRLTVT.